Sequencing of this TCR beta chain was carried out in a study of cytomegalovirus exposure and HLA in healthy donors. Germline V gene lookup returns CDR1 SGHDN and CDR2 FVKESK. The CDR3 runs to 16 residues. Trimming left V 0 bases short and J 6 bases short, with 14 bases between. Primers included in the PCR were 60 Vbeta and 13 Jbeta primers. Profiling relied on immunoSEQ multiplex PCR, and the TCRdb table lists in-frame clones only, not all of them. The sample has just over 150,000 clones, nearly 80% seen once. The J gene is TRBJ2-2, the V gene TRBV14; tentatively, D is TRBD2 (6 bases). The origin of this receptor is a woman aged 50 to 60 in good health and CMV-seropositive. Sequencing was done on a sample of PBMCs. The CDR3, as DNA: TGTGCCAGCAGCCAAGAGTGGGGGAGGAAAGCCGGGGAGCTGTTTTTT. Translated, it gives CASSQEWGRKAGELFF.